This T cell receptor beta chain was captured in a study of cytomegalovirus exposure and HLA in healthy donors. General study results and limits: HLA allele associations emerged for about 18,000 TCR beta sequences in a later analysis, at 0.05 false discovery rate. One variant, a missense change in DCLRE1C, was linked in a later analysis to TCR beta V- and J-gene trimming.

After removal of 4 bases from V and 7 bases from J, the junction contained 5 bases not matched to a gene. The CDR3 runs 14 residues. Germline lookup yields CDR1 SGDLS and CDR2 YYNGEE. 60 Vbeta and 13 Jbeta primers were used in PCR. The protocol was immunoSEQ multiplex PCR, while the TCRdb copy is restricted to in-frame clones and leaves out a portion. The sample contains 150,000 to 200,000 clones, around 80% of which appear only once. With regard to this clone: The antigen remains undetermined.

Sequencing was carried out using PBMCs. This receptor was taken from a male donor in good health and CMV-seropositive. The chain recombines TRBV9 with TRBJ2-7; 13 bases agree with TRBD2. The chain's CDR3 is CASSSGLAGAEQYF. The DNA for the CDR3 is TGTGCCAGCAGCTCTGGACTAGCGGGAGCAGAGCAGTACTTC.